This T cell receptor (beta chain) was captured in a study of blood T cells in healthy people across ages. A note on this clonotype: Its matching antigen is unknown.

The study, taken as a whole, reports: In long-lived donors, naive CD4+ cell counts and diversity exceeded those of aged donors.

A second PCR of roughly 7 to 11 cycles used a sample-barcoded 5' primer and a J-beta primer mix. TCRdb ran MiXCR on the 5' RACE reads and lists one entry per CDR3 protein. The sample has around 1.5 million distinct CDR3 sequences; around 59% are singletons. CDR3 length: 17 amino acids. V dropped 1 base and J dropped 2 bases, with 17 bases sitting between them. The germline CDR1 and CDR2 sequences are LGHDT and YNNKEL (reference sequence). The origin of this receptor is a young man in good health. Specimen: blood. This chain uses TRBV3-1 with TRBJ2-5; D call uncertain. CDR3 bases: TGTGCCAGCAGCCAAGCCCTAGTGGACCGCCAGCAAGAGACCCAGTACTTC. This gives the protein CASSQALVDRQQETQYF.